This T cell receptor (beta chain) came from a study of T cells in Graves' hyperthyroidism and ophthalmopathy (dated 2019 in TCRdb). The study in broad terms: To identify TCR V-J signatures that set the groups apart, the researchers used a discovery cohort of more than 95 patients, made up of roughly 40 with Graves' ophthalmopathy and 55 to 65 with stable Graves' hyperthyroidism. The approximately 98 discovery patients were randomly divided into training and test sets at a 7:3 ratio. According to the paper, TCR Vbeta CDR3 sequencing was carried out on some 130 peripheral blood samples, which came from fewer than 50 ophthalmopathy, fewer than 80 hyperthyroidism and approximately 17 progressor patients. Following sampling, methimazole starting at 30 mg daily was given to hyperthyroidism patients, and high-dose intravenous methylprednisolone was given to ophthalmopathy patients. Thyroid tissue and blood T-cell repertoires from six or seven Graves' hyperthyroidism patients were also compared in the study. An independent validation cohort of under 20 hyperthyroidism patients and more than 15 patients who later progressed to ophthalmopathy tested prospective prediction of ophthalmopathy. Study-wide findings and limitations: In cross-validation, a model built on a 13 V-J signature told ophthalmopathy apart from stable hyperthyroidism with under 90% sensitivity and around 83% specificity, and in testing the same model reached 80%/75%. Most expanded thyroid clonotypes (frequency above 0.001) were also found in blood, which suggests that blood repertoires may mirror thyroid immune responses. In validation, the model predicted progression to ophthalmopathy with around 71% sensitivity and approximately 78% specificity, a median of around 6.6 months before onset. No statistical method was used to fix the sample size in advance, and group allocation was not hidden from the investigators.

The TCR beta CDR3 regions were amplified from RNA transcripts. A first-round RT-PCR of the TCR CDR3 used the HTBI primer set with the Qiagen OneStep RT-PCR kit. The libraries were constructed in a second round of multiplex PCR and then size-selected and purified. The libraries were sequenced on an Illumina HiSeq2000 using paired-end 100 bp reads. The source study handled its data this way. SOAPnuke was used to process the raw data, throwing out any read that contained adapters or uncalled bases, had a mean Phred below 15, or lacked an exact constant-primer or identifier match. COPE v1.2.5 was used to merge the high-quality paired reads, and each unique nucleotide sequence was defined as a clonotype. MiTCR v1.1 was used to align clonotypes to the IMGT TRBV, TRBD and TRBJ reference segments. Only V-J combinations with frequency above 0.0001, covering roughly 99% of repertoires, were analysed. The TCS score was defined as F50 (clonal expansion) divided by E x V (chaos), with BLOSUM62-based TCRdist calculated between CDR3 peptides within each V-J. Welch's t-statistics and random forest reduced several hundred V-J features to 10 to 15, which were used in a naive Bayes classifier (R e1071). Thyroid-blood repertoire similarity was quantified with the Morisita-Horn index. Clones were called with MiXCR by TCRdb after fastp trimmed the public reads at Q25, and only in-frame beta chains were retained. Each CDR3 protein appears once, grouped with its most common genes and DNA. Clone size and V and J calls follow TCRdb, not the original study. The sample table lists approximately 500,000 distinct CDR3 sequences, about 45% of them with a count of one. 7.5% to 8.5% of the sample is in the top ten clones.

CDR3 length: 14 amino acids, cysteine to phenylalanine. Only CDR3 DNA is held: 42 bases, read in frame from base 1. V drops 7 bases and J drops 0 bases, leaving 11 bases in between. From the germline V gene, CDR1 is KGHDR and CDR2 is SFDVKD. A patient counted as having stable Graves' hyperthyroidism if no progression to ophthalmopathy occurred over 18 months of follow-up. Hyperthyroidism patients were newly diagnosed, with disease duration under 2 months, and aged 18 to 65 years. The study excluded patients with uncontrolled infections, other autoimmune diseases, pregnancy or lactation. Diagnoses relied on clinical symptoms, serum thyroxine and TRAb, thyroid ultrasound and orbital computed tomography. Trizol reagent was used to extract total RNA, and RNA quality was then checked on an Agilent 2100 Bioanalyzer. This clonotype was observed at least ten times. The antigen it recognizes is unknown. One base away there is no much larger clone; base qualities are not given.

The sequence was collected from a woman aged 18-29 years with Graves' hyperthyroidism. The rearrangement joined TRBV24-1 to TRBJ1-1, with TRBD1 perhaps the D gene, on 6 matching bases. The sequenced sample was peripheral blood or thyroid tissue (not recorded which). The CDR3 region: CATRTGEMNTEAFF. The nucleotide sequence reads TGTGCCACCAGGACAGGAGAGATGAACACTGAAGCTTTCTTT.